One sample yielded the 6 T cell receptor beta chains listed below, sequenced in a study of blood T cell repertoires in COVID-19. Sequencing was performed with immunoSEQ multiplex PCR; in TCRdb, only in-frame clones are kept and a portion is missing. The sample carries about 230,000 clones, around 85% recorded once. The sample consisted of peripheral blood. These receptors all stem from a woman older than 75 with acute or convalescent COVID-19.

This chain joins TRBV6-5 and TRBJ2-2; tentative D call: TRBD1 (5 bases). This CDR3 contains 12 residues. The V end lost 6 bases, the J end lost 6 bases, and 8 bases lay between the germline ends. Germline V CDR1 and CDR2: MNHEY, SVGAGI. This chain's CDR3 is CASSLGPGELFF. The CDR3 DNA reads TGTGCCAGCAGCCTGGGGCCCGGGGAGCTGTTTTTT.

CDR3: CASSPGTGNFWGAFF. The CDR3 DNA follows: TGTGCCAGCAGCCCTGGGACAGGGAATTTCTGGGGAGCTTTCTTT. The genes are TRBV14 and TRBJ1-1; 9 bases line up with TRBD1. J gave up 10 bases and V 4 bases, and 13 bases lay outside the gene matches. CDR3 length: 15 residues. Germline V gives CDR1 SGHDN, CDR2 FVKESK.

The rearrangement uses TRBV18 and TRBJ1-1; 8 bases align to TRBD1. V lost 6 bases to trimming and J lost 6 bases; unmatched junction nucleotides: 6. Germline V gives CDR1 KGHSH, CDR2 LQKENI. This CDR3 spans 13 amino acids. The chain's CDR3 is CASSQDRESEAFF. The CDR3 coding sequence is TGTGCCAGCTCGCAGGACAGGGAGTCTGAAGCTTTCTTT.

V usage is TRBV19 and J usage is TRBJ2-3, with TRBD2 matching 11 bases. V was clipped by 4 bases and J by 3 bases; unmatched bases: 12. CDR1 and CDR2 (germline): LNHDA, SQIVND (reference sequence). The CDR3 totals 18 residues. In DNA, the CDR3 is TGTGCCAGTAGTACTAGCGGGAGGATAGGTTCGGTAACAGATACGCAGTATTTT. This sequence encodes CASSTSGRIGSVTDTQYF.

The chain couples TRBV7-9 to TRBJ2-3; tentatively, D is TRBD1 (6 bases). CDR1 and CDR2 from the germline V gene are SEHNR and FQNEAQ (reference sequence). The length of the CDR3 is 14 residues. V was cut by 5 bases and J by 6 bases, with 15 bases left in between. CDR3 DNA: TGTGCCAGCAGCACAGGGATTATTGGGGATACGCAGTATTTT. It yields the protein CASSTGIIGDTQYF.

V and J are TRBV5-4 and TRBJ1-2; 8 bases agree with TRBD1. Looked up from germline, CDR1 is SGHNT and CDR2 is YYREEE (reference sequence). V trimming: 0 bases; J trimming: 7 bases; junction bases outside the gene matches: 8. This CDR3 region has 15 residues. As DNA, the CDR3 is TGTGCCAGCAGCTTGGAGGGCAGGGGGCATATTGGCTACACCTTC. Translation gives CASSLEGRGHIGYTF.